Listed below are T cell receptor beta chains from one sample, sequenced in a study of blood T cell repertoires in COVID-19. TCRdb keeps only in-frame clones here, not all; method: immunoSEQ multiplex PCR. The data hold 56,000 or so clones, with 80% to 90% observed a single time. Sample: peripheral blood. The receptors shown here come from a woman aged 60-75 years with COVID-19, enrolled during active disease. Each CDR3 is given with its conserved first and last residue. A D gene is named only where the DNA matches it firmly. Expanded clones get a size class; other rows say once, few or many, or leave the size out.

V gene,J gene,D gene,clone size,CDR3 DNA,CDR3 protein
TRBV11-2,TRBJ1-1,TRBD1,NA,TGTGCCAGCTATCCTTACACGAACAGGGGGCCCACTGAAGCTTTCTTT,CASYPYTNRGPTEAFF
TRBV29-1,TRBJ1-1,NA,NA,TGCAGCGTTGAGACTCACATGAACACTGAAGCTTTCTTT,CSVETHMNTEAFF
TRBV18,TRBJ1-6,TRBD1,NA,TGTGCCAGCTCACCGGGGACAGGGGCGGCGGTGGCCCTCCACTTT,CASSPGTGAAVALHF
TRBV28,TRBJ2-7,NA,NA,TGTGCCAGCAGTTTTCATGATTCGAGGGAGCAGTACTTC,CASSFHDSREQYF
TRBV9,TRBJ1-1,NA,few,TGTGCCAGCAGCTTAGGACAGTCTGAAGCTTTCTTT,CASSLGQSEAFF
TRBV2,TRBJ2-4,TRBD2,few,TGTGCCAGCAGTTTGGGACTAGCGGGAGGAAACATTCAGTACTTC,CASSLGLAGGNIQYF
TRBV28,TRBJ1-1,TRBD1,NA,TGTGCCAGCAGTCCACCTCGACAGGGCCGGACTGAAGCTTTCTTT,CASSPPRQGRTEAFF
TRBV7-2,TRBJ2-7,NA,few,TGTGCCAGTCGAGGGAGCCAAGGCAGCTCCTACGAGCAGTACTTC,CASRGSQGSSYEQYF
TRBV5-1,TRBJ2-1,TRBD2,once,TGCGCCAGCAGCCCGCTAGCGGGAGTCCGTCGCAATGAGCAGTTCTTC,CASSPLAGVRRNEQFF
TRBV11-2,TRBJ2-3,TRBD2,NA,TGTGCCAGCAGCTGGGGGGGAGAAAGTCTGACAGATACGCAGTATTTT,CASSWGGESLTDTQYF
TRBV7-2,TRBJ1-3,TRBD1,NA,TGTGCCAGCAGCTATACAGGGGGAGGTGGAAACACCATATATTTT,CASSYTGGGGNTIYF
TRBV7-2,TRBJ2-7,TRBD2,NA,TGTGCCAGCAGCTTAAGGGCAGGTCGGGCGGGAGGGCCTGGCTACGAGCAGTACTTC,CASSLRAGRAGGPGYEQYF
TRBV19,TRBJ2-1,TRBD2,NA,TGTGCCAGTAGTTGGACTAGCGGGGGGCACAATGAGCAGTTCTTC,CASSWTSGGHNEQFF
TRBV2,TRBJ1-1,NA,NA,TGTGCCAGCCGCCCCCCGGGCGGGGTTGAAGCTTTCTTT,CASRPPGGVEAFF
TRBV24-1,TRBJ1-1,NA,NA,TGTGCCACCAGTGATTTCCAGAACACTGAAGCTTTCTTT,CATSDFQNTEAFF
TRBV6-5,TRBJ2-2,NA,NA,TGTGCCAGCAGTTACCAAAGGGAGACCGGGGAGCTGTTTTTT,CASSYQRETGELFF
TRBV6-6,TRBJ2-5,NA,NA,TGTGCCAGCAGGACTGAAGAGACCCAGTACTTC,CASRTEETQYF
TRBV24-1,TRBJ1-1,TRBD1,NA,TGTGCCACCCGTAGGGACAGCCTGAACACTGAAGCTTTCTTT,CATRRDSLNTEAFF
TRBV3-1/TRBV3-2,TRBJ1-4,NA,NA,TGTGCCAGCAGCCCCTTTCTACGGGAAAAACTGTTTTTT,CASSPFLREKLFF
TRBV6-5,TRBJ1-2,TRBD1,NA,TGTGCCAGCAGTTACTCGGGCCAGGGGGCGGGAGGCTACACCTTC,CASSYSGQGAGGYTF
TRBV6-2/TRBV6-3,TRBJ2-5,TRBD1,NA,TGTGCCAGCAGTTTAGGGACAGGACTCCAAGAGACCCAGTACTTC,CASSLGTGLQETQYF
TRBV28,TRBJ2-4,NA,NA,TGTGCCAGCAGGAAAACCAATCAGATCCTAGCCAAAAACATTCAGTACTTC,CASRKTNQILAKNIQYF
TRBV7-6,TRBJ2-2,NA,NA,TGTGCCAGCAGCTTAGCCCCGGGTGTTCAAGGGGAGCTGTTTTTT,CASSLAPGVQGELFF
TRBV19,TRBJ2-5,NA,NA,TGTGCCAGTAGTCCCCCCGGGGTGACAGAGACCCAGTACTTC,CASSPPGVTETQYF
TRBV5-1,TRBJ2-2,NA,NA,TGCGCCAGCAGCTTGAGGGGATCTGACACCGGGGAGCTGTTTTTT,CASSLRGSDTGELFF
TRBV6-5,TRBJ1-1,NA,NA,TGTGCCAGCAGCCGACAGTTCCAGAGGTCTGAAGCTTTCTTT,CASSRQFQRSEAFF
TRBV13,TRBJ2-2,TRBD1,NA,TGTGCCAGCAGCCCCAGGGGGACCGGGGAGCTGTTTTTT,CASSPRGTGELFF
TRBV5-6,TRBJ1-5,NA,NA,TGTGCCAGCAGCCCCAAGGGAGGGCTTACGCCCCAGCATTTT,CASSPKGGLTPQHF
TRBV2,TRBJ2-2,TRBD1,NA,TGTGCCAGCAGGCAGGGGGCAAACACCGGGGAGCTGTTTTTT,CASRQGANTGELFF
TRBV7-2,TRBJ2-1,TRBD1,NA,TGTGCCAGCAGCTTATGGGACAGGGTTGGTGAGCAGTTCTTC,CASSLWDRVGEQFF
TRBV30,TRBJ1-2,NA,once,TGTGCCTGGAGTGTAGGAGACAACTATGGCTACACCTTC,CAWSVGDNYGYTF
TRBV6-5,TRBJ2-4,NA,NA,TGTGCCAGCAGTTCTAACTTAGCCAAAAACATTCAGTACTTC,CASSSNLAKNIQYF
TRBV7-9,TRBJ1-2,TRBD1,NA,TGTGCCAGCAGCCAGGGGACAGGCGGCCGATACACCTTC,CASSQGTGGRYTF
TRBV27,TRBJ2-7,NA,NA,TGTGCCAGCAGTCCCGGTAGCGGCCTCTACGAGCAGTACTTC,CASSPGSGLYEQYF
TRBV11-2,TRBJ2-7,NA,NA,TGTGCCAGCAGCTTCGGCGGAGCCCTCTCCTACGAGCAGTACTTC,CASSFGGALSYEQYF
TRBV29-1,TRBJ2-7,NA,NA,TGCAGCGTTGAAGATCAGGGGCTCTTTTCCTACGAGCAGTACTTC,CSVEDQGLFSYEQYF
TRBV3-1/TRBV3-2,TRBJ1-3,NA,NA,TGTGCCAGCAGCCAAGGTTGGCGACACTCTGGAAACACCATATATTTT,CASSQGWRHSGNTIYF
TRBV30,TRBJ2-2,NA,once,TGTGCCTGGGCAACGCTGAGGATGGGCGGGGAGCTGTTTTTT,CAWATLRMGGELFF
TRBV11-2,TRBJ2-1,NA,few,TGTGCCAGCATTAGACTAACAGGGCCTCGCTACAATGAGCAGTTCTTC,CASIRLTGPRYNEQFF
TRBV7-9,TRBJ2-1,TRBD2,NA,TGTGCCAGCAGCTTAGCCCCAGCGGGAGGTCACAATGAGCAGTTCTTC,CASSLAPAGGHNEQFF
TRBV6-5,TRBJ2-5,NA,NA,TGTGCCAGCAGTCCCCCCTATGCAGAGACCCAGTACTTC,CASSPPYAETQYF
TRBV3-1/TRBV3-2,TRBJ2-7,TRBD1,NA,TGTGCCAGCAGCCACTCTTGGCGACAGGGGAGAATCTACGAGCAGTACTTC,CASSHSWRQGRIYEQYF
TRBV7-9,TRBJ1-3,NA,once,TGTGCCAGCAGCTCCACAGGGTCTGGAAACACCATATATTTT,CASSSTGSGNTIYF
TRBV7-9,TRBJ2-7,NA,NA,TGTGCCAGCAGCGAGGTGGTAACAGGATCGGGCGAGCAGTACTTC,CASSEVVTGSGEQYF
TRBV9,TRBJ1-2,TRBD1,NA,TGTGCCAGCAGCCTTACGACAGGGTCTGGCTACACCTTC,CASSLTTGSGYTF
TRBV6-2/TRBV6-3,TRBJ2-3,TRBD2,NA,TGTGCCAGCAGTTTCCCCGTTGGGGGGGGCACAGATACGCAGTATTTT,CASSFPVGGGTDTQYF
TRBV27,TRBJ2-7,TRBD1,NA,TGTGCCAGCAGGCCAACCTCGGGACAGGGGATTAAGGGTTACTTC,CASRPTSGQGIKGYF
TRBV6-6,TRBJ1-5,TRBD1,NA,TGTGCCAGCAGTTACGGGACAGGGAGTGGTCAGCCCCAGCATTTT,CASSYGTGSGQPQHF
TRBV9,TRBJ1-1,NA,NA,TGTGCCAGCAGCGTGGAGGGGAACACTGAAGCTTTCTTT,CASSVEGNTEAFF
TRBV6-5,TRBJ1-5,NA,NA,TGTGCCAGCAGTTACAGTGGGTCAGGTTATCCCCAGCATTTT,CASSYSGSGYPQHF
TRBV27,TRBJ1-2,NA,NA,TGTGCCAGCAGTCGAACAGTAGATTATGGCTACACCTTC,CASSRTVDYGYTF
TRBV18,TRBJ2-1,TRBD2,NA,TGTGCCAGCTCACCGGGACTAGCGGGAGGGTATGAGCAGTTCTTC,CASSPGLAGGYEQFF
TRBV7-2,TRBJ2-1,NA,once,TGTGCCAGCAGCTTAGAAGGGGGGGGCTACAATGAGCAGTTCTTC,CASSLEGGGYNEQFF
TRBV7-8,TRBJ1-3,NA,NA,TGTGCCAGCAGCCCATTAGTCTCTGGAAACACCATATATTTT,CASSPLVSGNTIYF
TRBV27,TRBJ2-7,NA,NA,TGTGCCAGCAGTTTTGGGGGGATGGAGCAGTACTTC,CASSFGGMEQYF